The clone carrying this TCR beta chain has ten or more counts. Its matching antigen is unknown. These data are taken from a study of T cell repertoires in cytomegalovirus infection. Turning to the study itself: Both recently identified HLA-C-restricted and well-studied HLA-B-restricted CMV epitopes were used in the study.

TCRdb passed the reads through MiXCR, listing each CDR3 protein once. Seen here are 450,000 to 600,000 distinct CDR3 sequences, roughly a third observed once, and the top ten hold 17%. Study findings and constraints: There were carriers of CMV plus the relevant HLA, and cumulative public TCR beta family frequency identified them.

The CDR3 contains 17 residues. Per the germline V gene, CDR1 is SGHTA and CDR2 is FQGNSA. Germline trimming cut 2 bases from V and 2 bases from J; bases unmatched to any gene: 9. The clonotype originates from a human donor in good health (CMV status not recorded). Some clones in this sample may be carry-over from other donors' samples. The chain uses TRBV7-2 and TRBJ2-7; the match to TRBD2 covers 10 bases. The source material was cultured PBMCs, sampled from culture after CMV antigen stimulation. The CDR3 DNA follows: TGTGCCAGCAGCTTATTAAGTCGGCTAGCGGGAGCCTACGAGCAGTACTTC. It encodes CASSLLSRLAGAYEQYF.